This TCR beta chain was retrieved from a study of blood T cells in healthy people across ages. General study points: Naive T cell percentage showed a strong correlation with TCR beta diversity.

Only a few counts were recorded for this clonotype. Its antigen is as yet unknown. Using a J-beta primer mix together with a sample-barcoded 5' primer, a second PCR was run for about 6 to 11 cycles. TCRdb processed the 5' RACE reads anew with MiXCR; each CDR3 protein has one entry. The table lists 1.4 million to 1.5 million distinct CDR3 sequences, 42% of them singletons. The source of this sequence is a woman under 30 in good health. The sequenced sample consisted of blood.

The CDR3 loop is CASTPQGGPQTQYF. The CDR3 nucleotides read TGTGCCAGCACCCCCCAGGGAGGACCGCAGACCCAGTACTTC. This chain uses TRBV12-3 or TRBV12-4 with TRBJ2-5; maybe TRBD2 (6 bases). This CDR3 has 14 residues. V lost 7 bases, J lost 6 bases, and 18 bases lay in between.